The clone carrying this TCR beta chain was seen many times. Antigen specificity is unknown. Researchers used 5'RACE with constant-segment primers to make TCR alpha and TCR beta cDNA libraries that carry sample barcodes and UMIs. TCRdb reprocessed the 5' RACE reads with MiXCR, giving one entry per CDR3 protein. Of tens of thousands of distinct CDR3 sequences in the sample, roughly 7% were seen once. The data are from a study of T-cell memory formation after mild COVID-19. Study-wide results and limits: Whether second-wave clones peaking at day 37 were SARS-CoV-2 specific went unconfirmed. Among clones contracting day 15 to 85, CD4/CD8 was balanced, whereas later expanders leaned CD4+. Some clones that responded turned up in pre-infection memory, which suggests that cross-reactive memory joined in.

The CDR3 has 15 amino acids. V was shortened by 2 bases and J by 1 base, with 11 bases between the two germline ends. The specimen sequenced was PBMCs or a T cell subset sorted from them (not recorded which). This chain uses TRBV12-3 or TRBV12-4 with TRBJ1-1; D uncertain. This receptor was obtained from an adult who had mild COVID-19 (a few samples of this study predate the infection). Cell type and time point are not known. Written as DNA, the CDR3 is TGTGCCAGCAGTTTACTGCGCCCGGGGAACACTGAAGCTTTCTTT. Amino acid sequence: CASSLLRPGNTEAFF.